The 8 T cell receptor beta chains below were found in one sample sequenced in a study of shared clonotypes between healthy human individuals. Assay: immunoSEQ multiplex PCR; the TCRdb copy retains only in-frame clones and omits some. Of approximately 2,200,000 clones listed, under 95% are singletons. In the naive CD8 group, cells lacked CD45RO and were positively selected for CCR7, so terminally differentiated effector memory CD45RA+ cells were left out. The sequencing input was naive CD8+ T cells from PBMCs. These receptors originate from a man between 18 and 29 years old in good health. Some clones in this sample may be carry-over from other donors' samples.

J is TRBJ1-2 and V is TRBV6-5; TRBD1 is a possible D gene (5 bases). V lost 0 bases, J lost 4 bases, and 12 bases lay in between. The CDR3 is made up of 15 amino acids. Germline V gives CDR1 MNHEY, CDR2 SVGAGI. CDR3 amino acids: CASSYSIGGGYGYTF. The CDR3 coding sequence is TGTGCCAGCAGTTACTCGATTGGGGGAGGCTATGGCTACACCTTC.

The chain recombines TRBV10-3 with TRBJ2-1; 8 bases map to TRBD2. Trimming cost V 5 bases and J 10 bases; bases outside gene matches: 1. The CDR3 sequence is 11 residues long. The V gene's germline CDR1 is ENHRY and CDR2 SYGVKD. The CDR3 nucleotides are TGTGCCATCAGTCGGGAGGGGGAGCAGTTCTTC. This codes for CAISREGEQFF.

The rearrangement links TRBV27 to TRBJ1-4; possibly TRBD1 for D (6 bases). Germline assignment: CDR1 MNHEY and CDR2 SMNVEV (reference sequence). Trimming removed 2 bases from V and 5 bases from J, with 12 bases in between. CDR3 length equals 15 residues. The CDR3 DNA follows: TGTGCCAGCAGTTTACGGTTTCAGGGGAATGAAAAACTGTTTTTT. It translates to CASSLRFQGNEKLFF.

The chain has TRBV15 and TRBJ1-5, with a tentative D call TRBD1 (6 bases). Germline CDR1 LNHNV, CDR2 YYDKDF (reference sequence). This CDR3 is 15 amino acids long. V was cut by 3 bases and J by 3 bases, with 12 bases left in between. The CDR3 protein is CATSSSNRVNQPQHF. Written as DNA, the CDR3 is TGTGCCACCAGCAGTTCTAACAGGGTCAATCAGCCCCAGCATTTT.

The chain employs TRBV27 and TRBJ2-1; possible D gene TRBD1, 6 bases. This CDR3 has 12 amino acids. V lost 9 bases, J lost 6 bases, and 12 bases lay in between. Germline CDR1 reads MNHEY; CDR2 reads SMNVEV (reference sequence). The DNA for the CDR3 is TGTGCCAGTGGGGCCAGGGGCAATGAGCAGTTCTTC. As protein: CASGARGNEQFF.

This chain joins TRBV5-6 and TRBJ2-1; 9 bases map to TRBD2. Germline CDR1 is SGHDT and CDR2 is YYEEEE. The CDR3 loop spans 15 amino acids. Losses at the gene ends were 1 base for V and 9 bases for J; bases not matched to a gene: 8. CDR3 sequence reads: CASSLLREGVSEQFF. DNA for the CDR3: TGTGCCAGCAGCTTGTTGCGGGAGGGCGTGAGTGAGCAGTTCTTC.

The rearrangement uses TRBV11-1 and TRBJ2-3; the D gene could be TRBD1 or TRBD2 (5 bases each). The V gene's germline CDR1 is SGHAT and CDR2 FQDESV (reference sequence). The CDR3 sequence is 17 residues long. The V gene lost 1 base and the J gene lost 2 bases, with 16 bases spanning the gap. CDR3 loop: CASSLGAEGFFTDTQYF. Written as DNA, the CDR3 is TGTGCCAGCAGCTTAGGGGCTGAGGGGTTTTTCACAGATACGCAGTATTTT.

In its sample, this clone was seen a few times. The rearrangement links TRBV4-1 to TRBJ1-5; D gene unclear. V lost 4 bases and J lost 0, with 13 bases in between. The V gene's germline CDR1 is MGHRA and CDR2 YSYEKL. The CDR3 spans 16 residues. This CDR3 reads CASSPDGQISNQPQHF. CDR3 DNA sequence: TGCGCCAGCAGCCCCGACGGGCAAATTAGCAATCAGCCCCAGCATTTT.